The entry below describes one T cell receptor beta chain. How the authors handled the data: Amplification from reference gene primers served as the basis for estimated nucleated cell counts. The table came from immunoSEQ multiplex PCR; TCRdb's copy has only in-frame clones and leaves some out. V, J and clone size were drawn from that table, and D and trimming were deduced from the DNA. The sample lists 68,000 or so clones, roughly 84% seen once, with over 4% in the top ten. This CDR3 region has 15 residues. The germline CDR1 and CDR2 sequences are MDHEN and SYDVKM. V dropped 5 bases and J dropped 0; count of bases not matched to a gene: 4. This specimen belongs to a study of blood T cell repertoires in COVID-19.

The chain joins TRBV28 to TRBJ1-5, with 7 bases aligning to TRBD1. Sequenced input: peripheral blood. This TCR was recovered from a man in his forties or fifties with acute or convalescent COVID-19. The CDR3 DNA is TGTGCCAGCAGTCCGACAGGGTTTAGCAATCAGCCCCAGCATTTT. Translating it yields CASSPTGFSNQPQHF. The variable domain in full, with the rest retrieved from reference TRBV28 and TRBJ1-5, is DVKVTQSSRYLVKRTGEKVFLECVQDMDHENMFWYRQDPGLGLRLIYFSYDVKMKEKGDIPEGYSVSREKKERFSLILESASTNQTSMYLCASSPTGFSNQPQHFGDGTRLSIL.